The 25 T cell receptor beta chains below were found in one sample sequenced in a study of regulatory T cells in long-lasting Graves disease. Time point defined: newly diagnosed GD, antithyroid drugs for less than 3 months. PBMC-extracted RNA yielded the TCR library. In building TCR beta libraries, iRepertoire HTBI primers were used together with Arm-PCR of CDR3 regions. One entry per CDR3 protein results from TCRdb running MiXCR on the multiplex PCR reads. The data contain 350,000 to 450,000 distinct CDR3 sequences, under 15% of them singletons. This same sample was also taken into another study, of T cells in Graves' hyperthyroidism and ophthalmopathy.

The sequences come from peripheral blood mononuclear cells (PBMCs), collected at new diagnosis, from a patient treated with antithyroid drugs. The receptors here all came from a woman aged 25 to 39 with Graves disease.

The chain combines TRBV5-1 with TRBJ2-7; 8 nucleotides align to TRBD2. Germline V lookup: CDR1 SGHRS, CDR2 YFSETQ. The V and J ends lost 4 bases and 5 bases, in that order; junction bases with no gene match: 11. There are 15 residues in the CDR3. CDR3 loop: CASSVTSGRMNEQYF. The DNA of the CDR3 is TGCGCCAGCAGCGTCACCAGCGGGAGAATGAACGAGCAGTACTTC.

This clonotype was seen repeatedly, ten times or more. The J gene is TRBJ2-1, the V gene TRBV28; 9 nucleotides match TRBD2. V shed 3 bases and J 7 bases; nucleotides not matched to a gene: 7. This CDR3 comprises 15 residues. Germline-derived CDR1 and CDR2 are MDHEN and SYDVKM. This CDR3 is CASSFGGRAQNEQFF. CDR3 nucleotides: TGTGCCAGCAGTTTCGGCGGGAGGGCCCAGAATGAGCAGTTCTTC.

This chain joins TRBV4-2 and TRBJ2-7; 10 nucleotides line up with TRBD2. Germline trimming cut 0 bases from V and 5 bases from J; bases unmatched to any gene: 7. CDR1 and CDR2 from the germline V gene are LGHNA and YNFKEQ. There are 16 residues in the CDR3. CDR3 amino acids: CASSQDGLAGVNEQYF. CDR3 DNA sequence: TGTGCCAGCAGCCAAGACGGTCTAGCGGGAGTGAACGAGCAGTACTTC.

This clonotype was seen repeatedly, ten times or more. The rearrangement uses TRBV2 and TRBJ2-6; TRBD1 matches at 7 bases. V trimming: 5 bases; J trimming: 1 base; junction bases outside the gene matches: 8. The CDR3 is made up of 17 amino acids. Germline CDR1 and CDR2: SNHLY and FYNNEI. The CDR3 region has the DNA TGTGCCAGCAGTCGTTACAGGGGAGAATCTGGGGCCAACGTCCTGACTTTC. Its protein product is CASSRYRGESGANVLTF.

This clonotype occurred a few times. The rearrangement joins TRBV20-1 to TRBJ2-7; D might be TRBD1 or TRBD2, each matching 6 bases. Germline CDR1 is DFQATT and CDR2 is SNEGSKA (reference sequence). This CDR3 is 14 amino acids long. The V and J ends lost 7 bases and 8 bases respectively, with 24 bases between them. CDR3: CSGNRGAPMYQQYF. The CDR3 bases are TGCAGTGGCAATAGGGGGGCCCCCATGTATCAGCAGTACTTC.

The CDR3 nucleotides read TGTGCCAGTAGTACGTGGGACGGAATCACAGATACGCAGTATTTT. Translation: CASSTWDGITDTQYF. The V gene is TRBV19, the J gene TRBJ2-3, with D possibly called TRBD1 or TRBD2 (5 bases each). CDR1 is LNHDA and CDR2 is SQIVND in the germline V gene (reference sequence). CDR3 length: 15 residues. Trimming cost V 4 bases and J 2 bases, with 13 bases left between them.

This clonotype has a handful of counts. This chain connects TRBV2 to TRBJ1-1; D remains ambiguous. The CDR3 is 12 amino acids. Germline CDR1 is SNHLY and CDR2 is FYNNEI. V was cut by 6 bases and J by 1 base, with 6 bases left in between. The DNA of the CDR3 is TGTGCCAGCAGCGCAGCGAACACTGAAGCTTTCTTT. Translating it yields CASSAANTEAFF.

Many counts were recorded for this clonotype. This chain connects TRBV13 to TRBJ2-7; D gene ambiguous. V shed 0 bases and J shed 6 bases, with 6 bases lying between them. CDR3 length: 12 residues. Looked up from germline, CDR1 is PRHDT and CDR2 is FYEKMQ (reference sequence). CDR3 loop: CASSLGRSEQYF. For the CDR3, the DNA is TGTGCCAGCAGCTTAGGCCGGAGCGAGCAGTACTTC.

This clonotype has at least ten counts. V gene TRBV7-9 combines with J gene TRBJ2-1; D is unresolved. The CDR3 length is 15 residues. The V gene lost 0 bases and the J gene lost 5 bases, with 11 bases spanning the gap. Germline V gene lookup returns CDR1 SEHNR and CDR2 FQNEAQ (reference sequence). The CDR3 DNA sequence: TGTGCCAGCAGCTTAGCCCTCCGGGCCCACAATGAGCAGTTCTTC. It codes for CASSLALRAHNEQFF.

This clonotype was seen ten or more times. The genes are TRBV3-1 and TRBJ2-5, with TRBD2 matching 7 bases. V gave up 6 bases and J gave up 3 bases; unmatched junction bases: 10. CDR3 length: 15 residues. Germline CDR1 is LGHDT and CDR2 is YNNKEL (reference sequence). The CDR3 DNA follows: TGTGCCAGCAGGTCGCCGGGACTAAGCAAAGAGACCCAGTACTTC. Protein: CASRSPGLSKETQYF.

This clonotype was seen a handful of times. V usage is TRBV24-1 and J usage is TRBJ1-5; D unclear. CDR1 is KGHDR and CDR2 is SFDVKD in the germline V gene. The CDR3 totals 14 residues. Trimming shortened V by 4 bases and J by 2 bases, and 8 bases separated the two germline ends. The CDR3 region has the DNA TGTGCCACCAGTGAACCAGGAGGCAATCAGCCCCAGCATTTT. Translated: CATSEPGGNQPQHF.

This clonotype was recorded a few times. This chain links TRBV5-8 with TRBJ2-3; 8 positions agree with TRBD2. The junction had 5 bases not matched to a gene; V was cut back by 0 bases and J by 5 bases. The CDR3 has 15 residues. Germline V gives CDR1 SGHTS, CDR2 YDEGEE. The CDR3, as DNA: TGTGCCAGCAGCTTGGCGGGAGGGGTTAAAGATACGCAGTATTTT. Translation: CASSLAGGVKDTQYF.

The chain combines TRBV29-1 with TRBJ2-5; 12 bases fit TRBD2. V gave up 6 bases and J gave up 7 bases; unmatched junction bases: 9. This CDR3 is 14 amino acids long. The V gene's germline CDR1 is SQVTM and CDR2 ANQGSEA. The CDR3 coding sequence is TGCAGCGTCTGGACTAGCGGGGACCTCGGGACCCAGTACTTC. Translation gives CSVWTSGDLGTQYF.

This clonotype was seen ten or more times. This chain joins TRBV3-1 and TRBJ1-5, with a tentative D call TRBD1 (6 bases). Germline CDR1 is LGHDT and CDR2 is YNNKEL (reference sequence). Deletions cut 1 base from V and 1 base from J, with 11 bases between. The CDR3 runs 16 residues. CDR3 loop: CASSQGGTTSNQPQHF. The CDR3 bases are TGTGCCAGCAGCCAAGGTGGGACAACAAGCAATCAGCCCCAGCATTTT.

The V gene is TRBV10-1, the J gene TRBJ2-2, with 7 bases that match TRBD1. The germline gives CDR1 WNHNN, CDR2 SYGVQD (reference sequence). The J segment lost 4 bases and the V segment lost 3 bases, leaving 11 bases of the junction unmatched. The CDR3 is 17 amino acids. The CDR3 region has the DNA TGCGCCAGCAGTGACGAGACAGGGATTGCGGGCACCGGGGAGCTGTTTTTT. The encoded protein is CASSDETGIAGTGELFF.

This clonotype was detected many times. The CDR3 nucleotides read TGTGCCAGCAGCACCCCCTTACAGGCCAGAGATGAGCAGTTCTTC. Translating gives CASSTPLQARDEQFF. The chain recombines TRBV13 with TRBJ2-1; D possibly corresponds to TRBD1 (5 bases). The CDR3 totals 15 residues. V was cut by 5 bases and J by 8 bases, with 19 bases left in between. CDR1 is PRHDT and CDR2 is FYEKMQ in the germline V gene (reference sequence).

In its sample, this clonotype was seen a few times. The rearrangement links TRBV6-1 to TRBJ1-1, with 8 bases matching TRBD1. CDR1 and CDR2 (germline): MNHNS, SASEGT. Unmatched junction bases numbered 4, after V lost 6 bases and J lost 1 base. CDR3 length equals 14 residues. The CDR3 region is CASSQGQENTEAFF. In DNA, the CDR3 is TGTGCCAGCAGCCAGGGACAGGAGAACACTGAAGCTTTCTTT.

This clonotype came up many times. The chain combines TRBV28 with TRBJ1-2; D ambiguous. Germline CDR1 MDHEN, CDR2 SYDVKM. Trimming left V 4 bases short and J 6 bases short, with 12 bases between. The CDR3 is 13 amino acids. The CDR3 region has the DNA TGTGCCAGCAGTTCCGCTGGGTGGAATGGCTACACCTTC. Encoded protein: CASSSAGWNGYTF.

Only a few counts were recorded for this clonotype. Since a much larger clone is just one base distant, this may be a read error. V is TRBV28 and J is TRBJ2-7, with 8 nucleotides matching TRBD1. From germline, CDR1 is MDHEN and CDR2 SYDVKM. The length of the CDR3 is 17 residues. This CDR3 is CASSSVGSGQGTYGQYF. The CDR3 bases are TGTGCCAGCAGTTCCGTGGGGAGTGGACAGGGCACCTACGGGCAGTACTTC.

On this clonotype itself: One base away lies a much larger clone, so this may be a sequencing read error. V gene TRBV5-5 combines with J gene TRBJ2-7, with a weak D call TRBD2 (6 bases). V shed 0 bases and J shed 1 base, with 11 bases lying between them. The CDR3 has 15 residues. The germline gives CDR1 SGHKS, CDR2 YYEKEE (reference sequence). The CDR3 loop is CASSLANGRSYEQYF. The CDR3 nucleotides are TGTGCCAGCAGCTTGGCTAACGGGAGATCCTACGAGCAGTACTTC.

This clonotype was counted many times. The chain carries TRBV5-1 and TRBJ2-2; D may match TRBD1 or TRBD2 (5 bases each). This CDR3 contains 14 residues. Germline values: CDR1 SGHRS, CDR2 YFSETQ. The V end was cut by 4 bases, the J end by 3 bases, with 10 bases between. The CDR3 loop is CASSRGTDTGELFF. CDR3 nucleotide sequence: TGCGCCAGCAGCCGAGGGACGGACACCGGGGAGCTGTTTTTT. Combining the CDR3 with reference TRBV5-1 and TRBJ2-2 gives the whole variable domain KAGVTQTPRYLIKTRGQQVTLSCSPISGHRSVSWYQQTPGQGLQFLFEYFSETQRNKGNFPGRFSGRQFSNSRSEMNVSTLELGDSALYLCASSRGTDTGELFFGEGSRLTVL.

Many counts were recorded for this clonotype. V and J are TRBV2 and TRBJ2-3; 10 bases map to TRBD2. The V segment lost 3 bases and the J segment 1 base; nucleotides outside the gene matches: 10. The CDR3 totals 18 residues. Germline V lookup: CDR1 SNHLY, CDR2 FYNNEI. CDR3 sequence (DNA): TGTGCCAGCAGTGACTCCCCTATGACTAGCGGGCGCACAGATACGCAGTATTTT. Translated, it gives CASSDSPMTSGRTDTQYF.

The sample holds a few counts of this clonotype. One end of the junction does not line up with germline, which may come from a read error. This chain uses TRBV20-1 with TRBJ1-4; D is possibly TRBD1 (5 bases). The CDR3 runs 18 residues. Germline CDR1 DFQATT, CDR2 SNEGSKA (reference sequence). CDR3 loop: CGAQGRALGEGKNEKLFF. CDR3 DNA: TGCGGTGCCCAGGGCAGGGCTCTAGGCGAGGGGAAGAATGAAAAACTGTTTTTT.

The chain couples TRBV2 to TRBJ2-1, with TRBD2 matching over 10 bases. CDR1 and CDR2 from the germline V gene are SNHLY and FYNNEI. The CDR3 has 17 residues. The V segment lost 6 bases and the J segment 0 bases; nucleotides outside the gene matches: 8. This chain's CDR3 is CASSGPSGRGSYNEQFF. For the CDR3, the DNA is TGTGCCAGCAGCGGACCTAGCGGGAGAGGCTCCTACAATGAGCAGTTCTTC. Drawing the rest from reference TRBV2 and TRBJ2-1, the complete variable domain is EPEVTQTPSHQVTQMGQEVILRCVPISNHLYFYWYRQILGQKVEFLVSFYNNEISEKSEIFDDQFSVERPDGSNFTLKIRSTKLEDSAMYFCASSGPSGRGSYNEQFFGPGTRLTVL.

This clonotype has at least ten counts. This sequence joins TRBV5-5 and TRBJ1-5; TRBD1 matches 10 bases. Losses at the gene ends were 4 bases for V and 7 bases for J; bases not matched to a gene: 8. The germline V gene has CDR1 SGHKS and CDR2 YYEKEE (reference sequence). There are 15 residues in the CDR3. CDR3 loop: CASSHTGTGVQPQHF. The CDR3 nucleotides are TGTGCCAGCAGCCATACCGGGACAGGGGTCCAGCCCCAGCATTTT.